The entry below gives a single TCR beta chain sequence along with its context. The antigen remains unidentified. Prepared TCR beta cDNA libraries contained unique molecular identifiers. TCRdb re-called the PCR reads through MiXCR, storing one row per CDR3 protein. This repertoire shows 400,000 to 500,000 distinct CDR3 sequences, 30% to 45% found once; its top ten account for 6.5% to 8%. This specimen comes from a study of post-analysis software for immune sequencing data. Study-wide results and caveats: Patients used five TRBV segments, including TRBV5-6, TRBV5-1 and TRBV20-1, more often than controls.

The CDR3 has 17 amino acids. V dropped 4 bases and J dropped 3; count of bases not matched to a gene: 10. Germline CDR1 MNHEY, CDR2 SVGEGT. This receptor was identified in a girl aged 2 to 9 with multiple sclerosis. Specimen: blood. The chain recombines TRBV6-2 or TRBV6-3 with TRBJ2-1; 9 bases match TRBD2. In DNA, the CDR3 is TGTGCCAGCAGTTCCCCCCGGCTAGCGGGACTCTACAATGAGCAGTTCTTC. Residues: CASSSPRLAGLYNEQFF.